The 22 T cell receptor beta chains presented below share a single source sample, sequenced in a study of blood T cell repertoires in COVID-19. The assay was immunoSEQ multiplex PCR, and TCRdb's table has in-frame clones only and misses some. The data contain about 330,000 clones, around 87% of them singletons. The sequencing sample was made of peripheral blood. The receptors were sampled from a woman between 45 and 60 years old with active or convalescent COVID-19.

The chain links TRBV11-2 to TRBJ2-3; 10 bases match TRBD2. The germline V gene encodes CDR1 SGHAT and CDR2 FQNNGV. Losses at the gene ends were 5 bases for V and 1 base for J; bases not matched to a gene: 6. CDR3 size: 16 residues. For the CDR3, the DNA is TGTGCCAGCAGCGCGGGACTAGCGCTCCGCACAGATACGCAGTATTTT. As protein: CASSAGLALRTDTQYF.

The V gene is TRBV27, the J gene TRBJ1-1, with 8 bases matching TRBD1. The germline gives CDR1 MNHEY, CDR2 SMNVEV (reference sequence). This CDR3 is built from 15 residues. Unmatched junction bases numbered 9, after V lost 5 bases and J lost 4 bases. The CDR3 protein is CASSPEQGAITEAFF. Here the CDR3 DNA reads TGTGCCAGCAGTCCCGAGCAGGGGGCGATCACTGAAGCTTTCTTT.

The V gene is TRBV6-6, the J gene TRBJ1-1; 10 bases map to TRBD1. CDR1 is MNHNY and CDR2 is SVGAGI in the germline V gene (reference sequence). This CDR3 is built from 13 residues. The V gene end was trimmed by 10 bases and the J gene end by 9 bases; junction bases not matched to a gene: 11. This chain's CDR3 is CATKIPGQGQAFF. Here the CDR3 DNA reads TGTGCCACCAAAATACCGGGACAGGGGCAAGCTTTCTTT.

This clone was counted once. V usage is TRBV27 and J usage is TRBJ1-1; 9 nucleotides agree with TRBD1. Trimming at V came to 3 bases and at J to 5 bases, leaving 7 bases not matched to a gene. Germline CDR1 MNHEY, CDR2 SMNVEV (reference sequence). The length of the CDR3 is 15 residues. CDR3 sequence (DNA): TGTGCCAGCAGTTTCGCGACAGGGGGAGGTACTGAAGCTTTCTTT. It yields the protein CASSFATGGGTEAFF.

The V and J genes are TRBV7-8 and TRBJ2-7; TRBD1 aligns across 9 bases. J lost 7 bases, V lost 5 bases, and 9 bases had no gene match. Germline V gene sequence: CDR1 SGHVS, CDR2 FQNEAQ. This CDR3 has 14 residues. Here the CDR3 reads CASSVRTGEMEQYF. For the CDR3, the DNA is TGTGCCAGCAGCGTACGGACAGGGGAGATGGAGCAGTACTTC.

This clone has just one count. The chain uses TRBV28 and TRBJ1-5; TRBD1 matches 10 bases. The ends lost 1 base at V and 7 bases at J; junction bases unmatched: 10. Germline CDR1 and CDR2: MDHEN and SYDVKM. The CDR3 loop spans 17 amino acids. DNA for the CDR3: TGTGCCAGCAGTTTATATCCCGCCCGGGACAGGGGCCAGCCCCAGCATTTT. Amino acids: CASSLYPARDRGQPQHF.

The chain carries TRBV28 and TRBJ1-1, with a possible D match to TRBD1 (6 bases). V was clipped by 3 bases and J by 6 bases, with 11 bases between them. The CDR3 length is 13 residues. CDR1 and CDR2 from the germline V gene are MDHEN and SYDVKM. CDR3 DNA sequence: TGTGCCAGCAGTTTGAACAGGGTCGCTGAAGCTTTCTTT. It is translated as CASSLNRVAEAFF.

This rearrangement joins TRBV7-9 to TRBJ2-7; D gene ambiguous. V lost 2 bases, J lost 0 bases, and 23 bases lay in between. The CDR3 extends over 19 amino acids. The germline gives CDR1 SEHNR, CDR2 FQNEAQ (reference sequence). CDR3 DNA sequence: TGTGCCAGCAGCTTAAATTTCGGCGGTCTCAAGGTGAGCTCCTACGAGCAGTACTTC. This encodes CASSLNFGGLKVSSYEQYF.

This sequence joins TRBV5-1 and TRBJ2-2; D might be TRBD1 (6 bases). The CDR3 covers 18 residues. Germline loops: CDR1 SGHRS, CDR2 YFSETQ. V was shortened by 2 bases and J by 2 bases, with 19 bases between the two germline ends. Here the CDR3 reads CASSFPLVGAANTGELFF. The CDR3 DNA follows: TGCGCCAGCAGCTTCCCCCTGGTGGGGGCGGCCAACACCGGGGAGCTGTTTTTT.

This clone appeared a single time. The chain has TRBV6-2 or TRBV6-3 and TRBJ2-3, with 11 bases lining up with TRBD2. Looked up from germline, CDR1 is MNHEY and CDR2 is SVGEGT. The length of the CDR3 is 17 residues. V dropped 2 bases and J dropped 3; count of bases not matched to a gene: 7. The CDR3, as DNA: TGTGCCAGCAGTTACAGTCTAGCGGGAGGAGGAACAGATACGCAGTATTTT. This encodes CASSYSLAGGGTDTQYF.

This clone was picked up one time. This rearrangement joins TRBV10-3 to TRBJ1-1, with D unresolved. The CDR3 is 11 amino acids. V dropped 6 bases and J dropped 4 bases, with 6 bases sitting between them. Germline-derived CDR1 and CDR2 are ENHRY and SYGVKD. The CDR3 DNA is TGTGCCATCAGGCGTGGCACTGAAGCTTTCTTT. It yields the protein CAIRRGTEAFF.

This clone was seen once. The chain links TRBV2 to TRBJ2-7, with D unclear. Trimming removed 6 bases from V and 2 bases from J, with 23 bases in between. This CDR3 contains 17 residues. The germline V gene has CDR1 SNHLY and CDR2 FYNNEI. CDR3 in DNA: TGTGCCAGCAGCCGACCCACCGACACCAACCTTCCCTACGAGCAGTACTTC. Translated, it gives CASSRPTDTNLPYEQYF.

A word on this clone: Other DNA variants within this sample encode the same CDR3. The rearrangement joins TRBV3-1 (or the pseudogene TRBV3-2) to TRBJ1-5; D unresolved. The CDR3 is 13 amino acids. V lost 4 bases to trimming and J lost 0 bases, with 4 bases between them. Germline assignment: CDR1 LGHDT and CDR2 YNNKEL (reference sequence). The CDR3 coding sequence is TGTGCCAGCAGCCGGCTTAGCAATCAGCCCCAGCATTTT. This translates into CASSRLSNQPQHF.

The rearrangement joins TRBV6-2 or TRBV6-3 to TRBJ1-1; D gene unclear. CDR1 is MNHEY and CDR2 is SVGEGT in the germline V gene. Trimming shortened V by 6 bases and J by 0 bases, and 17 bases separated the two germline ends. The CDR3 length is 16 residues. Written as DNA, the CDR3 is TGTGCCAGCAGCCCTTCGGCAGGCGAAATGAACACTGAAGCTTTCTTT. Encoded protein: CASSPSAGEMNTEAFF.

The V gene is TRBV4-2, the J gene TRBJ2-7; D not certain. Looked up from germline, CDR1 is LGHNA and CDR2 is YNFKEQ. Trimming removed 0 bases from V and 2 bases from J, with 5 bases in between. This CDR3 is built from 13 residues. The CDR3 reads CASSQEGTYEQYF. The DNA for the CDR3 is TGTGCCAGCAGCCAAGAGGGCACCTACGAGCAGTACTTC.

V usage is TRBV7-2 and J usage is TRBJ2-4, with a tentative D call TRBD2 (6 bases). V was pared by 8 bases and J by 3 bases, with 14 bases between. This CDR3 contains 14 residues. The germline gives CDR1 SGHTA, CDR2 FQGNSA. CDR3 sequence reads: CASEEGIGKNIQYF. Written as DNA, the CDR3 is TGTGCCAGCGAGGAGGGTATTGGCAAAAACATTCAGTACTTC.

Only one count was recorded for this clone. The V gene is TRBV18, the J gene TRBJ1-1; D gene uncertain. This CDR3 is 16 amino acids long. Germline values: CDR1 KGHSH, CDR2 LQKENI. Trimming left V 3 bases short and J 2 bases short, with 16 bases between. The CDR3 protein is CASSPGPPKANTEAFF. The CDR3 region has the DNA TGTGCCAGCTCACCTGGTCCGCCGAAAGCTAACACTGAAGCTTTCTTT.

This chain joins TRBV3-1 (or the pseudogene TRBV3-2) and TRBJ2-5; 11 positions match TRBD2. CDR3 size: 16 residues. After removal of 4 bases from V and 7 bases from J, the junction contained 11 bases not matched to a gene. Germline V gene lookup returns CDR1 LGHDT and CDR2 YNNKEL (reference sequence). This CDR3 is CASSPPGSGRGGTQYF. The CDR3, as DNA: TGTGCCAGCAGCCCGCCCGGTAGCGGGAGGGGGGGGACCCAGTACTTC.

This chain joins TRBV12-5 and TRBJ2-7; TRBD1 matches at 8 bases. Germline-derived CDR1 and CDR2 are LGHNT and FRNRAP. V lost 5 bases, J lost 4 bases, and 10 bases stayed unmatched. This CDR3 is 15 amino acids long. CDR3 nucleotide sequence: TGTGCTAGTGGTCCGCCCGGACAGGGTGTATACGAGCAGTACTTC. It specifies CASGPPGQGVYEQYF. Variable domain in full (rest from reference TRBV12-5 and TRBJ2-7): DARVTQTPRHKVTEMGQEVTMRCQPILGHNTVFWYRQTMMQGLELLAYFRNRAPLDDSGMPKDRFSAEMPDATLATLKIQPSEPRDSAVYFCASGPPGQGVYEQYFGPGTRLTVT.

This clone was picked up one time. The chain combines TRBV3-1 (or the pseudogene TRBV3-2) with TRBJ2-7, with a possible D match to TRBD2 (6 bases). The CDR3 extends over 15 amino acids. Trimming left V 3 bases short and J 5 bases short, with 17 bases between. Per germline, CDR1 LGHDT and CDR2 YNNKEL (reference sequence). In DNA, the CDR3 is TGTGCCAGCAGCCAGACCGGGCTAGCGCCTCACGAGCAGTACTTC. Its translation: CASSQTGLAPHEQYF.

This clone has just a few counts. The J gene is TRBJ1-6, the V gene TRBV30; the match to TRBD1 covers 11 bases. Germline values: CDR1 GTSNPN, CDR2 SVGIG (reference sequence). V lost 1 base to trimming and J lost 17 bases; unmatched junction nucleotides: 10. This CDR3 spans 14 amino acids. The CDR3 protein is CAWSATGQGGQFHF. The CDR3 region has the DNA TGTGCCTGGAGTGCCACGGGACAGGGGGGACAATTCCACTTT.

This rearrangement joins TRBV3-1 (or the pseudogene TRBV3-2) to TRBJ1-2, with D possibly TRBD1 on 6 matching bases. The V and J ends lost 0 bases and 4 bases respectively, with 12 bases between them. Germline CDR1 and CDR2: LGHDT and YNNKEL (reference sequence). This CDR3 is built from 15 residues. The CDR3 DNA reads TGTGCCAGCAGCCAAGATTTGGGGGCCAGCTATGGCTACACCTTC. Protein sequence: CASSQDLGASYGYTF.